Listed here are 6 T cell receptor beta chains from one sample, sequenced in a study of blood T cell repertoires in COVID-19. Assay: immunoSEQ multiplex PCR; the TCRdb copy retains only in-frame clones and omits some. The sample has a few hundred thousand clones; roughly 90% are singletons. What was sequenced was peripheral blood. These receptors all stem from a woman aged 25-40 years with COVID-19, enrolled during active disease.

CDR3 bases: TGTGCCAGCAGCCAGAGTGCGGGATACTCCTACGAGCAGTACTTC. It is translated as CASSQSAGYSYEQYF. This chain links TRBV14 with TRBJ2-7, with D perhaps matching TRBD2 (6 bases). V was clipped by 3 bases and J by 0 bases, with 12 bases between them. Germline CDR1 is SGHDN and CDR2 is FVKESK. The CDR3 totals 15 residues.

V usage is TRBV7-8 and J usage is TRBJ2-2; 9 bases match TRBD2. Germline loops: CDR1 SGHVS, CDR2 FQNEAQ. The V gene end was trimmed by 0 bases and the J gene end by 6 bases; junction bases not matched to a gene: 5. There are 16 residues in the CDR3. The CDR3 reads CASSLAFSGSSGELFF. DNA for the CDR3: TGTGCCAGCAGCTTAGCGTTTAGCGGGAGCTCCGGGGAGCTGTTTTTT. The full variable domain, with the rest looked up from reference TRBV7-8 and TRBJ2-2, is GAGVSQSPRYKVAKRGQDVALRCDPISGHVSLFWYQQALGQGPEFLTYFQNEAQLDKSGLPSDRFFAERPEGSVSTLKIQRTQQEDSAVYLCASSLAFSGSSGELFFGEGSRLTVL.

The chain couples TRBV7-9 to TRBJ2-7; TRBD2 aligns across 9 bases. Germline CDR1 and CDR2: SEHNR and FQNEAQ (reference sequence). This CDR3 has 15 residues. V dropped 4 bases and J dropped 6; count of bases not matched to a gene: 10. CDR3 sequence reads: CASSSRTSVGSEQYF. DNA of the CDR3: TGTGCCAGCAGCTCCAGGACTAGCGTGGGCAGCGAGCAGTACTTC.

The rearrangement links TRBV4-1 to TRBJ2-1, with 8 nucleotides matching TRBD2. CDR1 and CDR2 from the germline V gene are MGHRA and YSYEKL. This CDR3 has 17 residues. The J segment lost 5 bases and the V segment lost 0 bases, leaving 9 bases of the junction unmatched. The CDR3 loop is CASSQEAAGVVDNEQFF. CDR3 coding DNA: TGCGCCAGCAGCCAAGAGGCAGCGGGAGTAGTTGACAATGAGCAGTTCTTC.

In the case of this clone: In the same sample, other DNA sequences code for this CDR3. The genes are TRBV5-5 and TRBJ2-7, with 9 bases matching TRBD1. The CDR3 has 15 amino acids. Trimming cost V 1 base and J 2 bases; bases outside gene matches: 4. CDR1 is SGHKS and CDR2 is YYEKEE in the germline V gene (reference sequence). This chain's CDR3 is CASSLRGQGPYEQYF. CDR3 bases: TGTGCCAGCAGCTTGCGGGGACAGGGACCCTACGAGCAGTACTTC.

This rearrangement joins TRBV6-5 to TRBJ1-1; TRBD1 aligns across 8 bases. Germline V gene data show CDR1 as MNHEY and CDR2 as SVGAGI. V shed 4 bases and J 5 bases; nucleotides not matched to a gene: 12. There are 16 residues in the CDR3. DNA for the CDR3: TGTGCCAGCAGTTCCAAGCCGACAGGGGCGCATACTGAAGCTTTCTTT. Encoded protein: CASSSKPTGAHTEAFF.